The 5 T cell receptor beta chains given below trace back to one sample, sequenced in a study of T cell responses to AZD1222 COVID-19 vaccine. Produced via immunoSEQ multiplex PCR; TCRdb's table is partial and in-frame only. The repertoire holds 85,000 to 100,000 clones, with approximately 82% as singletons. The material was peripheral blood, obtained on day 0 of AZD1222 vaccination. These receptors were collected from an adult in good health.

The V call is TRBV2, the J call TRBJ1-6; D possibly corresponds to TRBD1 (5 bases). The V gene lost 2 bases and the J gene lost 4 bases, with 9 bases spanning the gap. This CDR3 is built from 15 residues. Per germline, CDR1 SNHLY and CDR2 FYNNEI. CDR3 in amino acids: CASSERQGYNSPLHF. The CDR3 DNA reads TGTGCCAGCAGTGAACGGCAGGGTTATAATTCACCCCTCCACTTT.

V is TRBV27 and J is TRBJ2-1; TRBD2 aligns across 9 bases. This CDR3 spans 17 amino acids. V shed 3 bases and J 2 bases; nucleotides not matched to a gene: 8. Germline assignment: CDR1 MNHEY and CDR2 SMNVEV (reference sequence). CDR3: CASSFLSGRSPYNEQFF. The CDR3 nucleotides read TGTGCCAGCAGTTTCCTTAGCGGGAGATCACCCTACAATGAGCAGTTCTTC.

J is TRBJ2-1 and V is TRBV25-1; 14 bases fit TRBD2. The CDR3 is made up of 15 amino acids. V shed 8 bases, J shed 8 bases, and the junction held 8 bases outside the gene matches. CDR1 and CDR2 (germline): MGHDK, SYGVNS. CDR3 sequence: CASSGGLAGGYEQFF. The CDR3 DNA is TGTGCCAGCTCCGGAGGACTAGCGGGAGGCTATGAGCAGTTCTTC.

The CDR3 coding sequence is TGTGCCAGCAGCTTAGGGGGGGGCCCTGGGTATGGCTACACCTTC. Translated, it gives CASSLGGGPGYGYTF. V is TRBV7-2 and J is TRBJ1-2, with a weak D call TRBD1 (6 bases). The CDR3 has 15 residues. Germline values: CDR1 SGHTA, CDR2 FQGNSA. With 1 base removed from V and 5 bases from J, the gap between germline ends came to 14 bases.

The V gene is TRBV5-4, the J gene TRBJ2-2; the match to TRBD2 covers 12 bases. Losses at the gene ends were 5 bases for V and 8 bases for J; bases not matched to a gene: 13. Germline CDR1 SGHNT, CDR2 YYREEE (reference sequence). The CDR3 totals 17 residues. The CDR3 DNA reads TGTGCCAGCAGTTCTATTTGGACTAGCGGGAATAGGGGGGAGCTGTTTTTT. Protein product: CASSSIWTSGNRGELFF. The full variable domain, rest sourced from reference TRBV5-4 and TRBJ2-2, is ETGVTQSPTHLIKTRGQQVTLRCSSQSGHNTVSWYQQALGQGPQFIFQYYREEENGRGNFPPRFSGLQFPNYSSELNVNALELDDSALYLCASSSIWTSGNRGELFFGEGSRLTVL.